These 25 T cell receptor beta chains were sequenced from one sample in a study of Ad26.COV2.S vaccination and SARS-CoV-2 variants. Treatment: approximately 18 received Ad26.COV2.S at low or high dose, single or two shots; about 5 received placebo; per-sample allocation not given. Repertoires come from day 63 after the first vaccine or placebo injection. The table came from immunoSEQ multiplex PCR; TCRdb's copy has only in-frame clones and leaves some out. The sample has about 250,000 clones, 87% seen once. Material: peripheral blood, obtained in a trial of Ad26.COV2.S vaccine versus placebo. The receptors come from a person between 18 and 60 years old who received the Ad26.COV2.S COVID-19 vaccine or a placebo.

The chain combines TRBV15 with TRBJ2-3; D is unresolved. CDR3 length equals 13 residues. Trimming pared 5 bases from V and 0 bases from J, leaving 6 bases between. Germline V gene sequence: CDR1 LNHNV, CDR2 YYDKDF (reference sequence). CDR3 sequence reads: CATSSLSTDTQYF. DNA for the CDR3: TGTGCCACCAGCTCCCTCAGCACAGATACGCAGTATTTT.

CDR3 sequence (DNA): TGTGCCAGCTCACCCGCAGACGAACCCACACTTCTCGTCTACAATGAGCAGTTCTTC. Encoded protein: CASSPADEPTLLVYNEQFF. The chain recombines TRBV18 with TRBJ2-1; D gene ambiguous. CDR3 size: 19 residues. From germline, CDR1 is KGHSH and CDR2 LQKENI. The ends were cut back, 3 bases at V and 3 bases at J, with 24 bases in the middle. Filled out from reference TRBV18 and TRBJ2-1, the complete variable domain reads NAGVMQNPRHLVRRRGQEARLRCSPMKGHSHVYWYRQLPEEGLKFMVYLQKENIIDESGMPKERFSAEFPKEGPSILRIQQVVRGDSAAYFCASSPADEPTLLVYNEQFFGPGTRLTVL.

This chain joins TRBV7-3 and TRBJ2-7; 14 bases map to TRBD2. The CDR3 spans 19 residues. Germline V lookup: CDR1 SGHTA, CDR2 FQGTGA. With 5 bases clipped from V and 1 base from J, the junction kept 13 bases outside the gene matches. The CDR3, as DNA: TGTGCCAGCAGCGCGAGTTGTGGGACTAGCGGGGGTAGGTCCTACGAGCAGTACGTC. It encodes CASSASCGTSGGRSYEQYV.

The chain has TRBV7-2 and TRBJ1-1; D is uncertain. Trimming removed 0 bases at V and 0 bases at J, with 14 bases between. The germline gives CDR1 SGHTA, CDR2 FQGNSA. The CDR3 covers 17 residues. CDR3 nucleotides: TGTGCCAGCAGCTTAGCTCGGGGAGGCAGGATGAACACTGAAGCTTTCTTT. It specifies CASSLARGGRMNTEAFF.

The chain is built from TRBV28 and TRBJ2-7, with no clear D. Per germline, CDR1 MDHEN and CDR2 SYDVKM. The V end lost 6 bases, the J end lost 2 bases, and 8 bases lay between the germline ends. The CDR3 runs to 12 residues. CDR3 sequence reads: CASRSSTYEQYF. In DNA, the CDR3 is TGTGCCAGCAGGTCCTCTACCTACGAGCAGTACTTC. Together with reference TRBV28 and TRBJ2-7, the CDR3 gives the full variable domain: DVKVTQSSRYLVKRTGEKVFLECVQDMDHENMFWYRQDPGLGLRLIYFSYDVKMKEKGDIPEGYSVSREKKERFSLILESASTNQTSMYLCASRSSTYEQYFGPGTRLTVT.

The V and J genes are TRBV4-1 and TRBJ2-1, with 9 bases fitting TRBD1. The CDR3 spans 16 residues. The trim removed 2 bases at V and 7 bases at J, leaving 9 bases unmatched. CDR1 is MGHRA, CDR2 YSYEKL, per germline. The CDR3 coding sequence is TGCGCCAGCAGCCAACCTCAACAGGGGGCTTCTAATGAGCAGTTCTTC. It codes for CASSQPQQGASNEQFF.

V and J are TRBV3-1 (or the pseudogene TRBV3-2) and TRBJ1-2; D call uncertain. This CDR3 has 13 amino acids. V lost 4 bases and J 4 bases, leaving 10 bases between the germline ends. The germline CDR1 and CDR2 sequences are LGHDT and YNNKEL (reference sequence). This CDR3 reads CASSPEPAYGYTF. CDR3 DNA: TGTGCCAGCAGCCCCGAACCTGCCTATGGCTACACCTTC.

CDR3 amino acids: CASSEAGLYSGNTIYF. The CDR3 nucleotides are TGTGCCAGCAGTGAAGCCGGCCTCTATTCTGGAAACACCATATATTTT. The chain recombines TRBV6-1 with TRBJ1-3; D not resolved. CDR1 and CDR2 (germline): MNHNS, SASEGT. CDR3 size: 16 residues. Trimming pared 0 bases from V and 1 base from J, leaving 10 bases between.

The CDR3 protein is CASSFLGEQYF. The CDR3, as DNA: TGTGCCAGCAGCTTCTTGGGGGAACAGTACTTC. V and J are TRBV5-6 and TRBJ2-4; D may match TRBD1 or TRBD2 (5 bases each). The CDR3 totals 11 residues. Germline loops: CDR1 SGHDT, CDR2 YYEEEE. With 2 bases removed from V and 13 bases from J, the gap between germline ends came to 10 bases.

A few counts support this clone. The chain has TRBV25-1 and TRBJ1-1; D perhaps matches TRBD1 (6 bases). The V and J ends lost 3 bases and 4 bases respectively, with 12 bases between them. Per germline, CDR1 MGHDK and CDR2 SYGVNS. This CDR3 comprises 14 residues. The CDR3: CASSDGGPRTEAFF. CDR3 nucleotides: TGTGCCAGCAGTGATGGGGGGCCCCGCACTGAAGCTTTCTTT.

This clone was observed once. The CDR3 loop is CASSYGAGVPYEQYV. The DNA of the CDR3 is TGTGCCAGCAGTTACGGTGCGGGGGTGCCCTACGAGCAGTACGTC. This rearrangement joins TRBV6-2 or TRBV6-3 to TRBJ2-7, with 7 bases aligning to TRBD2. There are 15 residues in the CDR3. Germline CDR1 MNHEY, CDR2 SVGEGT. With V trimmed by 2 bases and J by 2 bases, 6 bases remained unmatched.

The V call is TRBV5-1, the J call TRBJ2-1; the D gene is possibly TRBD2 (5 bases). V lost 0 bases to trimming and J lost 7 bases, with 11 bases between them. The CDR3 totals 14 residues. Germline CDR1 and CDR2: SGHRS and YFSETQ. CDR3 in amino acids: CASSLANGNNEQFF. DNA of the CDR3: TGCGCCAGCAGCTTGGCCAACGGGAATAATGAGCAGTTCTTC.

V is TRBV4-3 and J is TRBJ2-3; TRBD2 matches at 8 bases. Germline CDR1 is LGHNA and CDR2 is YSLEER. The CDR3 covers 17 residues. V shed 5 bases and J 3 bases; nucleotides not matched to a gene: 13. This chain's CDR3 is CASSSRTSPVSTDTQYF. Written as DNA, the CDR3 is TGCGCCAGCAGCTCCAGGACTAGCCCAGTCTCAACAGATACGCAGTATTTT.

This clone appeared a few times. The chain recombines TRBV7-6 with TRBJ1-1; TRBD1 might be the D (5 bases). The CDR3 sequence is 13 residues long. V was shortened by 5 bases and J by 4 bases, with 11 bases between the two germline ends. Germline-derived CDR1 and CDR2 are SGHVS and FNYEAQ. This CDR3 is CASSPGAPTEAFF. The CDR3 bases are TGTGCCAGCAGCCCCGGGGCCCCCACTGAAGCTTTCTTT.

V usage is TRBV24-1 and J usage is TRBJ2-7; TRBD1 or TRBD2 may be the D gene (5 bases each). Germline V gene data show CDR1 as KGHDR and CDR2 as SFDVKD. V was clipped by 8 bases and J by 3 bases, with 19 bases between them. CDR3 length equals 15 residues. The CDR3 spells CATTQPGDRFYEQYV. CDR3 coding DNA: TGTGCCACCACCCAGCCCGGGGACCGATTCTACGAGCAGTACGTC.

The DNA for the CDR3 is TGTGCCAGCAGTCCGGACGGGAGCAGGCATACGCAGTATTTT. This encodes CASSPDGSRHTQYF. The J gene is TRBJ2-3, the V gene TRBV27; a weak D match, TRBD2 (6 bases). Per the germline V gene, CDR1 is MNHEY and CDR2 is SMNVEV (reference sequence). V was shortened by 5 bases and J by 7 bases, with 16 bases between the two germline ends. CDR3 size: 14 residues.

This chain joins TRBV5-1 and TRBJ1-2; possible D gene TRBD1, 5 bases. CDR3 length: 19 amino acids. Germline V gene sequence: CDR1 SGHRS, CDR2 YFSETQ. V shed 0 bases and J shed 5 bases, with 26 bases lying between them. The CDR3 DNA reads as TGCGCCAGCAGCTTGGGGGGGTCCCGTGTGCGGTCATCAGCATATGGCTACACCTTC. It translates to CASSLGGSRVRSSAYGYTF. The full variable domain, completed using reference TRBV5-1 and TRBJ1-2, is KAGVTQTPRYLIKTRGQQVTLSCSPISGHRSVSWYQQTPGQGLQFLFEYFSETQRNKGNFPGRFSGRQFSNSRSEMNVSTLELGDSALYLCASSLGGSRVRSSAYGYTFGSGTRLTVV.

The V call is TRBV9, the J call TRBJ1-2; 8 nucleotides line up with TRBD1. This CDR3 has 15 amino acids. V was clipped by 4 bases and J by 4 bases; unmatched bases: 9. Germline V gene lookup returns CDR1 SGDLS and CDR2 YYNGEE. CDR3 region: CASSPRTGRSYGYTF. Written as DNA, the CDR3 is TGTGCCAGCAGCCCCAGGACAGGGAGGAGCTATGGCTACACCTTC.

V and J are TRBV6-2 or TRBV6-3 and TRBJ1-5; possible D gene TRBD1, 5 bases. Germline lookup yields CDR1 MNHEY and CDR2 SVGEGT. V lost 1 base and J 0 bases, leaving 10 bases between the germline ends. CDR3 size: 16 residues. The CDR3 nucleotides read TGTGCCAGCAGTTACTTGACAGAGTTTAGCAATCAGCCCCAGCATTTT. As protein: CASSYLTEFSNQPQHF.

V usage is TRBV5-8 and J usage is TRBJ2-7, with D tentatively TRBD1 (6 bases). CDR1 and CDR2 from the germline V gene are SGHTS and YDEGEE. Deletions cut 4 bases from V and 0 bases from J, with 14 bases between. This CDR3 is built from 15 residues. This CDR3 is CASSQGQTSSYEQYV. As DNA, the CDR3 is TGTGCCAGCAGCCAAGGACAGACGAGCTCCTACGAGCAGTACGTC.

The J gene is TRBJ2-2, the V gene TRBV6-2 or TRBV6-3, with 15 bases matching TRBD2. Looked up from germline, CDR1 is MNHEY and CDR2 is SVGEGT. The length of the CDR3 is 21 residues. The V and J ends lost 7 bases and 0 bases, in that order; junction bases with no gene match: 15. The CDR3 nucleotides are TGTGCCAGCACCCCCCTTCGTTGGACTAGCGGGAGGGCCCCGAACACCGGGGAGCTGTTTTTT. Translation gives CASTPLRWTSGRAPNTGELFF.

The CDR3 region is CASSHGRDRGLSDTQYF. In nucleotides, the CDR3 is TGCGCCAGCAGCCATGGCCGGGACAGGGGTTTGTCAGATACGCAGTATTTT. V gene TRBV4-3 combines with J gene TRBJ2-3, with TRBD1 matching over 10 bases. Germline CDR1 reads LGHNA; CDR2 reads YSLEER. V gave up 3 bases and J gave up 4 bases; unmatched junction bases: 10. The CDR3 extends over 17 amino acids.

This clone came up a few times. This chain links TRBV4-2 with TRBJ1-4; D is undetermined. CDR3 size: 16 residues. Germline-derived CDR1 and CDR2 are LGHNA and YNFKEQ. Trimming took 4 bases from V and 4 from J, leaving 16 bases between them. Here the CDR3 reads CASSLEGDRHNEKLFF. CDR3 bases: TGTGCCAGCAGCCTCGAAGGTGACCGACATAATGAAAAACTGTTTTTT.

This rearrangement joins TRBV19 to TRBJ2-7, with a tentative D call TRBD1 (6 bases). The CDR3 is made up of 13 amino acids. CDR1 is LNHDA, CDR2 SQIVND, per germline (reference sequence). Between the trimmed V and J ends, which lost 3 bases and 4 bases, there was a span of 10 bases. The CDR3 is CASSMGAGYEQYV. The CDR3 DNA sequence: TGTGCCAGTAGTATGGGGGCCGGGTACGAGCAGTACGTC.

This clone was observed a handful of times. The chain combines TRBV3-1 (or the pseudogene TRBV3-2) with TRBJ1-1; D is ambiguous. Germline values: CDR1 LGHDT, CDR2 YNNKEL (reference sequence). The germline V and J ends were trimmed by 1 base and 6 bases, with 6 bases remaining between them. The CDR3 consists of 12 residues. CDR3 sequence reads: CASSQARAEAFF. In nucleotides, the CDR3 is TGTGCCAGCAGCCAAGCCCGGGCTGAAGCTTTCTTT.